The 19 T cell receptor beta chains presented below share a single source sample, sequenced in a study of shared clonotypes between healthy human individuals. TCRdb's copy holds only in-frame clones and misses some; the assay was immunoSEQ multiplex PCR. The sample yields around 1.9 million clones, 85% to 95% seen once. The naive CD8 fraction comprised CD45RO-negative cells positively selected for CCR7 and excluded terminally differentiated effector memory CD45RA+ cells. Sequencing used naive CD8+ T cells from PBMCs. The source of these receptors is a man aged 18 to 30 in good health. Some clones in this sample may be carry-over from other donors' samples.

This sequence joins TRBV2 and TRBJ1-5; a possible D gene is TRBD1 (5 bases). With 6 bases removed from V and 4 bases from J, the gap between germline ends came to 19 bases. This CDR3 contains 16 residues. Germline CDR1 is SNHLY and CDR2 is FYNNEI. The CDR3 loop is CASRKITGTVNQPQHF. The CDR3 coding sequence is TGTGCCAGCAGGAAAATAACCGGGACGGTTAATCAGCCCCAGCATTTT.

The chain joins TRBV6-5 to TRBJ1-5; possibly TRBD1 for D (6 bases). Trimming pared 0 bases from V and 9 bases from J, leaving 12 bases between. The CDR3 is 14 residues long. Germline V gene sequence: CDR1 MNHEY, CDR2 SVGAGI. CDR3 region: CASSYSQGFGPQHF. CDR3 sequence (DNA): TGTGCCAGCAGTTACTCACAGGGATTTGGGCCCCAGCATTTT.

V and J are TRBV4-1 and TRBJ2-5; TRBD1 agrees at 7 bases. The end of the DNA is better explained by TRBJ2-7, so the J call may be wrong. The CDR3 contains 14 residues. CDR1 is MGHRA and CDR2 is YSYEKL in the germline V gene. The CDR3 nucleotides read TGCGCCAGCAGCCCCCGGACAGGCAACTACGAGCAGTACTTC. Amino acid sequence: CASSPRTGNYEQYF.

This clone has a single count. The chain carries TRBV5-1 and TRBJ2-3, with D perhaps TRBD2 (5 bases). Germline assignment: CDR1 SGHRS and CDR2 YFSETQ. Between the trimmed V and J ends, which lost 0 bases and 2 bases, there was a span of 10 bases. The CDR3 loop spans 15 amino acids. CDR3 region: CASSLEVGATDTQYF. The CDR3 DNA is TGCGCCAGCAGCTTGGAAGTGGGAGCCACAGATACGCAGTATTTT.

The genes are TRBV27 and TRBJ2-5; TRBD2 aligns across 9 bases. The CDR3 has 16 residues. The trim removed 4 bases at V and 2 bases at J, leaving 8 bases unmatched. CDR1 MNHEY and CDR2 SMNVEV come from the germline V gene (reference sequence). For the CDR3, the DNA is TGTGCCAGCAGTTCCCCACTAGCGGGCGTACAAGAGACCCAGTACTTC. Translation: CASSSPLAGVQETQYF.

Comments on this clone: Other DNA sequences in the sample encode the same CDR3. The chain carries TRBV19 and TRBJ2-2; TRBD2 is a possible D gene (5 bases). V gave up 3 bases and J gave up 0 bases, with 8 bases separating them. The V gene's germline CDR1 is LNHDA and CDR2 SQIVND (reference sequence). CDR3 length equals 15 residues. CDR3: CASSIGLANTGELFF. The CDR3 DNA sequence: TGTGCCAGTAGTATCGGACTGGCGAACACCGGGGAGCTGTTTTTT.

The chain's CDR3 is CASSLRGSDYGYTF. The CDR3 region has the DNA TGTGCCAGCAGTTTACGGGGATCTGACTATGGCTACACCTTC. The chain joins TRBV27 to TRBJ1-2; no clear D. V gave up 2 bases and J gave up 3 bases, with 10 bases separating them. The CDR3 is 14 residues long. Germline values: CDR1 MNHEY, CDR2 SMNVEV (reference sequence).

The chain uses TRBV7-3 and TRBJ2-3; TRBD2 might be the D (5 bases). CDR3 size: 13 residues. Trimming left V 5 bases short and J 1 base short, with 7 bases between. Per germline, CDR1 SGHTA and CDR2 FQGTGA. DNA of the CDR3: TGTGCCAGCAGCGGACTGGGCACAGATACGCAGTATTTT. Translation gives CASSGLGTDTQYF.

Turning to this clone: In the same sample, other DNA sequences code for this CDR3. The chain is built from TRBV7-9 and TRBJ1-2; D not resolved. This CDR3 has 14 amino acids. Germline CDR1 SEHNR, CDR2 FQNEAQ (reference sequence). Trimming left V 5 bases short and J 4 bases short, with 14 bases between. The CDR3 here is CASSLGEGGYGYTF. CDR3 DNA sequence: TGTGCCAGCAGCCTTGGGGAGGGAGGCTATGGCTACACCTTC.

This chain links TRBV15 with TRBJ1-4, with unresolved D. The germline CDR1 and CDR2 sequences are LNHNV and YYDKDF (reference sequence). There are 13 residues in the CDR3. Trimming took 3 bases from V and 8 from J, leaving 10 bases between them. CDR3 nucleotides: TGTGCCACCAGCAGCCCTGGGTACGAAAAACTGTTTTTT. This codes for CATSSPGYEKLFF.

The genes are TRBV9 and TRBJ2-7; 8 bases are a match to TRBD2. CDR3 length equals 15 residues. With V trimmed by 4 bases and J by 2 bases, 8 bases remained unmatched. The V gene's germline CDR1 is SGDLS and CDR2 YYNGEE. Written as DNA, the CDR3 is TGTGCCAGCAGCCCTCGACTAGCGAATGCCTACGAGCAGTACTTC. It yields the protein CASSPRLANAYEQYF.

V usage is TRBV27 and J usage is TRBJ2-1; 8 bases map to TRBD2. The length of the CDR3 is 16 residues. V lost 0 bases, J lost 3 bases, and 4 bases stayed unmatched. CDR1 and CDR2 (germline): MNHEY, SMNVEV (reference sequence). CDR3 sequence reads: CASSLSGGRYYNEQFF. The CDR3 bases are TGTGCCAGCAGTTTATCTGGCGGGAGGTACTACAATGAGCAGTTCTTC.

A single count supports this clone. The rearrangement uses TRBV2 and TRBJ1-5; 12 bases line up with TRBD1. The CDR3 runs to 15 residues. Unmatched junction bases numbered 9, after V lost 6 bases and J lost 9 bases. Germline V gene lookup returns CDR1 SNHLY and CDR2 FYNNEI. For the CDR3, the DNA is TGTGCCAGCAGGTTGGGACAGGGGGCTTTAACGCCCCAGCATTTT. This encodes CASRLGQGALTPQHF.

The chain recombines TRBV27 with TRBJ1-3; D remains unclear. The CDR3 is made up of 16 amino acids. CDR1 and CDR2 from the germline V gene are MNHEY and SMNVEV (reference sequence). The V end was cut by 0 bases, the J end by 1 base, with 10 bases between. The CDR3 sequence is CASSLSPGTSGNTIYF. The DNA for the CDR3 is TGTGCCAGCAGTTTATCCCCAGGAACTTCTGGAAACACCATATATTTT.

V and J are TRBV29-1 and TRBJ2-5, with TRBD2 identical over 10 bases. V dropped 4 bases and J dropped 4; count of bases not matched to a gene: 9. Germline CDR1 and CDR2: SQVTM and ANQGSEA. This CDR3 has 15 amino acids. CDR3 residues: CSVAIAGGISETQYF. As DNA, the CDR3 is TGCAGCGTTGCTATAGCGGGAGGAATATCAGAGACCCAGTACTTC.

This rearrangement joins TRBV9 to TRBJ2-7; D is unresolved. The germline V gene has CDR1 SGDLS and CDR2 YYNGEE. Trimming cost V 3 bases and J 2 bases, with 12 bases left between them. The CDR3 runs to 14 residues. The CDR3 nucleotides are TGTGCCAGCAGCGGCGGTGGAGCAACCTACGAGCAGTACTTC. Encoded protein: CASSGGGATYEQYF.

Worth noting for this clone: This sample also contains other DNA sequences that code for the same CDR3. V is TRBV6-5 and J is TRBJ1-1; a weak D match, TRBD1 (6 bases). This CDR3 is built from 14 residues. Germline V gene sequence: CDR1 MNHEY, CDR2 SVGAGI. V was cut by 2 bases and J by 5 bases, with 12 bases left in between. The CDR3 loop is CASSYAGGRTEAFF. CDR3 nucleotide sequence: TGTGCCAGCAGTTACGCGGGGGGCAGGACTGAAGCTTTCTTT.

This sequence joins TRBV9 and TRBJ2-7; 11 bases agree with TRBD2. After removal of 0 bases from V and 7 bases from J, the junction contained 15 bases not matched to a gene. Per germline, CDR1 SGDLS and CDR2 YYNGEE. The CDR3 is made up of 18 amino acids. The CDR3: CASSVVGGTSGLDTEQYF. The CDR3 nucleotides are TGTGCCAGCAGCGTAGTAGGCGGGACTAGCGGACTGGATACAGAGCAGTACTTC.

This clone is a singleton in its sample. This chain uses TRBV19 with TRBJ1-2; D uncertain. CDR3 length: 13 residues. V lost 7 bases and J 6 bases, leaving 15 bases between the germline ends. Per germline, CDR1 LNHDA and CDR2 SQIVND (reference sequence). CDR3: CASTPELADGYTF. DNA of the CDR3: TGTGCCAGTACCCCGGAGCTGGCGGATGGCTACACCTTC.